Below, one T cell receptor beta chain is given with its context. Its antigen target is currently unknown. No much larger clone is present one base from it, and per-base qualities are unavailable. The cohort consisted of 650 to 700 healthy bone marrow donors. At the time of sampling, every cohort member was nominally healthy, though immune exposures that went unrecorded were likely present. The donor was CMV seronegative and belonged to the group of over 350 seronegative cohort members. Every donor gave a peripheral blood sample, and the peripheral blood mononuclear cells from that sample were used for TCR beta sequencing. The Qiagen DNeasy Blood Extraction Kit was used to extract genomic DNA from the blood cell samples. The library was prepared using the immunoSEQ multiplex PCR assay. For the multiplex PCR, a mixture combining 60 forward primers for TCR Vbeta segments and 13 reverse primers for TCR Jbeta segments was used. Amplification of the CDR3 region of rearranged TCR beta genes was performed with a multiplex PCR assay on genomic DNA. On the Illumina HiSeq System, the amplified TCR beta libraries were sequenced as 87-base-pair reads. The authors' pipeline ran thus. A later analysis tallied approximately 87 million unique TCR beta chains across the 600 to 700 repertoires, and about 10 million of those chains were shared by two or more donors. Raw reads were error-corrected and collapsed into unique sequences with a nearest-neighbor algorithm that merged closely related sequences to remove PCR and sequencing errors. V, D and J gene segments were assigned by aligning CDR3 sequences to IMGT reference sequences. For a sequence to be retained, a match of at least six nucleotides was required to both a V gene segment and a J gene segment. A rearrangement was called productive if the CDR3 had no stop codons and remained in frame with V and J, and every other rearrangement was called non-productive. Following IMGT convention, CDR3 was defined as the stretch from the second conserved V-encoded cysteine to the conserved J-encoded phenylalanine. The earlier analysis of 500 to 750 of the donors excluded any sequence lacking an unambiguous match to a single V gene segment. An earlier analysis of some 500 of the donors classified V segments as functional when productive rearrangements were above 56.7% and as segregating when the standard deviation between donors was above 5%. A statistical classification framework was built for diagnosing cytomegalovirus status from the catalog of TCR beta chain sequences. In a later analysis, V and J genes were assigned by comparing TCR nucleotide sequences against IMGT/GENE-DB human TR gene sequences. The TCRdist pipeline was used in a later analysis to assign CDR3 sequences and most-parsimonious VDJ recombination scenarios. In a later analysis, each TCR beta chain was defined by its CDR3 amino acid sequence together with its V-gene family, and reads without a unique V-gene family were excluded. To address suspected cross-contamination and a sequencing artifact, a later analysis removed roughly 580 highly shared, low-generation-probability nucleotide sequences. A later analysis calculated a clonal expansion index for each public chain from normalized within-repertoire ranks of inferred template counts. A later analysis computed generation probabilities with a VDJ recombination model fitted to out-of-frame rearrangements, and checked the results against IGoR. In a later analysis, TCR-TCR, TCR-HLA and TCR-CMV co-occurrence was scored with hypergeometric tests, and a repertoire-size bias correction was applied to TCR pairs. A later analysis estimated false discovery rates by permuting HLA or CMV assignments 20 times. A later analysis grouped co-occurring TCRs with DBSCAN, adding TCRdist sequence similarity when clustering within HLA-allele-positive subsets. For co-occurrence clustering, repertoires with fewer than 30,000 or more than 120,000 public chains were excluded, along with five repertoires with anomalous nucleotide sharing. TCRdb re-hosts the immuneACCESS table, in-frame sequences only. Its copies lack some clones; in the studies checked, an unresolved V gene accounts for under half of them, and the cause for the rest is not known. V and J calls and clone size are copied from that table; D and trimming were computed from the DNA. The sample has around 210,000 clones on record, around 84% of them singletons. About 0.25% of the sample rests with the top ten.

The data were taken from a study of cytomegalovirus exposure and HLA in healthy donors (dated by TCRdb to between 2016 and 2019). Regarding the research as a whole: An earlier analysis of fewer than 750 of the donors reported around 280 Gb of sequence data and 95 million to 120 million unique TCR beta sequences obtained from about 180 million T cells. Of the roughly 410 genotyped donors, 75% to 85% were placed in the genetic ancestry cluster associated with self-reported Caucasian donors. High-throughput TCR immunosequencing, statistical association of individual TCRs with disease status, and machine learning were combined to predict cytomegalovirus infection status. The T cell repertoires of 666 subjects were profiled by immunosequencing and related to cytomegalovirus serostatus. Donor age, sex, ethnicity and CMV serostatus were collected together with the repertoire data. In addition to the first cohort of roughly 670 subjects, a separate validation cohort of approximately 120 different subjects was used. An earlier analysis of some 500 of the donors applied high-throughput TCR beta sequencing to assess whether each TCR beta V gene segment acted as functional or pseudogenic. The study was designed to test whether signatures of past pathogen exposure could be identified by cataloging public T cell receptors. The later analysis used no new phenotypic data to find candidate immune exposures, relying instead on TCR beta sequences and their occurrence across donors. Among roughly 400 genotyped donors of the cohort, an average of roughly 230,000 unique TCR beta nucleotide sequences was sequenced per donor, of which about 19% were non-productive. Because of strong linkage in the cohort, roughly five DR-DQ haplotypes were treated as single units for association and clustering. In a later genetic analysis, genome-wide SNP genotypes for about three fifths of the roughly 670 donors were used, and that subset was treated as a discovery cohort. All discovery cohort repertoires had been generated using a single sequencing platform. Typing coverage varied by locus: about 620-630 donors for A, B, C, DRB1 and DQB1; roughly 560 for DQA1; approximately 570 for DPA1; approximately 490 for DPB1. HLA typing included class I and class II loci at four-digit resolution. In a later analysis, previously published TCR beta repertoires from about 640 donors were re-analyzed and high-resolution HLA genotyping was added so that TCR occurrence patterns could be studied. Approximately 310 gigabases of sequencing data and roughly 80 million unique TCR sequences made up an early release that covered approximately 650 HLA-typed donors. Overall results and qualifications from the work: The earlier analysis of 587 of the donors excluded about 16 rarely observed V segments, including chromosome 9 orphons, because counts were too low. Most TCR sequences were observed very rarely across donors, whereas some public TCRs were present in many individuals. Compared with equally common non-associated chains, HLA-associated TCR beta chains in a later analysis were more clonally expanded and had lower generation probabilities. The sequencing pipeline was judged likely to have produced a cluster of highly shared sequence variants as a technical artifact. Assigning TCR associations to individual alleles was difficult when HLA alleles, especially DR and DQ, strongly co-occurred. The study gave a list of under 200 TCR beta chains associated with cytomegalovirus. According to a later genetic analysis, donors in an Asian-associated ancestry cluster had fewer N-insertions in productive TCRs than the approximately 610-donor mean. Immune exposure information for the cohort was limited to CMV serostatus. Some IMGT-functional V segments, including TRBV6-2 and TRBV6-3, could not be distinguished by the 87-base-pair reads and were therefore excluded. The authors suggested that the approach could potentially be extended to other disease states and immunological phenotypes. Because HLA typing was missing for some donors at each locus, association tests included only the typed subset. According to a later analysis, TCR association rates differed among HLA loci, with DRB1 alleles showing the most associated TCRs and HLA-C alleles showing the fewest. A few of the identified cytomegalovirus-associated TCR beta chains were confirmed in vitro to be specific for cytomegalovirus antigens. In both the original and validation cohorts, the classifier was reported to diagnose cytomegalovirus status with high specificity and sensitivity. An association between a missense DCLRE1C variant and V-gene and J-gene trimming of TCR beta chains was found in a later genetic analysis and replicated in an independent cohort. Only TCR beta chains were sequenced in this cohort, and the absence of alpha or paired-chain data limited detectable features. In a later analysis, several top co-occurrence clusters were reported to appear linked to parvovirus B19, influenza, CMV and Epstein-Barr virus. At a false discovery rate of 0.05, a later analysis linked around 15,000 TCR beta sequences to specific HLA alleles. A further reported finding was that TCR beta sequences accurately predicted the HLA-A and HLA-B alleles for most subjects in the first cohort. The presence/absence analyses assumed that sequencing depth was roughly uniform across donors, and that assumption may not be true. Linkage disequilibrium might explain the correlated functional status among segregating V segments, but an unknown experimental factor could not be excluded. In an earlier analysis of more than 500 of the donors, most TCR beta V segments appeared in productive rearrangements about 87% or about 30% of the time, broadly matching IMGT annotations. In a later analysis, most CMV-associated TCR beta chains were found to appear HLA-restricted, with HLA associations seemingly driven largely by CMV exposure.

Relative to germline, V is 2 bases shorter and J is 3 bases shorter, with 7 bases between their ends. The germline V gene (reference sequence) sets CDR1 to MNHNY and CDR2 to SVGAGI. Reading from cysteine to phenylalanine, the CDR3 counts 13 amino acids. Only the CDR3 DNA is retained, 39 bases long and in frame from the first base. This clonotype was obtained from a girl aged 2-15 years in good health and CMV-seronegative. Recombination connected TRBV6-6 to TRBJ1-1; possibly the D gene is TRBD1, per 6 matching bases. Source material: PBMCs. This receptor carries the CDR3 CASSYRQDTEAFF. Here is the DNA: TGTGCCAGCAGTTACCGACAGGACACTGAAGCTTTCTTT.